The clone carrying this T cell receptor beta chain was counted at least ten times. The antigen remains unidentified. Regarding time point: persistent/refractory GD, antithyroid drugs over 5 years with positive TRAb. Following extraction of RNA from PBMCs, that RNA was used to make the TCR library. Diagnosing Graves' disease relied on the American Thyroid Association guidelines. An endocrinology department located in Xi'an, China, was where the patients came from. The data were taken from a study of regulatory T cells in long-lasting Graves disease. Study as a whole: Patients with persistent Graves' disease had over 5 years of antithyroid drugs and persistent TSH receptor antibodies. Findings and caveats of the study: Favored usage of TRBV28, TRBJ1-2 and TRBJ2-5 was recorded in persistent disease.

Trimming removed 3 bases at V and 8 bases at J, with 13 bases between. CDR3 length: 14 residues. Germline-derived CDR1 and CDR2 are MDHEN and SYDVKM. For TCR beta, libraries came from iRepertoire HTBI primers and Arm-PCR of CDR3 regions. TCRdb re-called the multiplex PCR reads with MiXCR, one entry per CDR3 protein. This sample has some 440,000 distinct CDR3 sequences, with around 21% found just once. The clonotype originates from a female donor with Graves disease. The specimen was peripheral blood mononuclear cells (PBMCs), collected when the disease was refractory, from a patient treated with antithyroid drugs. This rearrangement joins TRBV28 to TRBJ1-4; D not resolved. The CDR3 protein is CASSFEGFDEKLFF. The CDR3 coding sequence is TGTGCCAGCAGTTTTGAAGGGTTTGACGAAAAACTGTTTTTT.